Shown below are 25 T cell receptor beta chains from a single sample sequenced in a study of neurological immune-mediated disorders. TCRdb redid the calling of the 5' RACE reads with MiXCR, one entry per CDR3 protein. The table shows tens of thousands of distinct CDR3 sequences, with 11% to 15% occurring only once. Sequenced sample: PBMCs. Receptor source: a woman between 45 and 65 years old in good health.

This clonotype was picked up many times. The chain employs TRBV5-1 and TRBJ2-3; 7 positions match TRBD2. This CDR3 region has 14 residues. Looked up from germline, CDR1 is SGHRS and CDR2 is YFSETQ. The V segment lost 5 bases and the J segment 2 bases; nucleotides outside the gene matches: 5. The CDR3 DNA follows: TGCGCCAGCAGGAGTCTAGCGGCCACAGATACGCAGTATTTT. It is translated as CASRSLAATDTQYF.

This clonotype occurred many times. The rearrangement uses TRBV7-2 and TRBJ1-2, with TRBD1 as a possible D gene (6 bases). The CDR3 is 12 amino acids. Trimming took off 5 bases at V and 8 bases at J, with 12 bases between the two ends. Looked up from germline, CDR1 is SGHTA and CDR2 is FQGNSA. CDR3 amino acids: CASSDTTGGYTF. Written as DNA, the CDR3 is TGTGCCAGCAGCGACACTACAGGGGGCTACACCTTC.

This clonotype was observed many times. The rearrangement links TRBV20-1 to TRBJ2-4; TRBD2 matches 8 bases. The V gene end was trimmed by 4 bases and the J gene end by 8 bases; junction bases not matched to a gene: 10. The CDR3 totals 14 residues. Germline CDR1 and CDR2: DFQATT and SNEGSKA (reference sequence). The CDR3 loop reads CSATGAGGFDIQYF. The CDR3 DNA sequence: TGCAGTGCTACAGGGGCGGGAGGCTTTGACATTCAGTACTTC.

Only a few counts were recorded for this clonotype. The junction and the germline gene differ at one end; a read error may be behind it. The chain has TRBV20-1 and TRBJ2-7; 7 bases align to TRBD1. The CDR3 covers 14 residues. Germline CDR1 DFQATT, CDR2 SNEGSKA (reference sequence). The DNA for the CDR3 is TGCAGTGCTCGAGAAGGGGGCGCCGACCACGAGCAGTACTTC. Encoded protein: CSAREGGADHEQYF.

This clonotype was seen many times. The chain combines TRBV27 with TRBJ1-5, with 8 bases aligning to TRBD1. Germline CDR1 and CDR2: MNHEY and SMNVEV (reference sequence). The CDR3 is made up of 14 amino acids. V lost 5 bases, J lost 3 bases, and 3 bases stayed unmatched. CDR3 bases: TGTGCCAGCAGTAGACAGGGGCCCAATCAGCCCCAGCATTTT. This encodes CASSRQGPNQPQHF.

There are many counts of this clonotype. This sequence joins TRBV6-5 and TRBJ2-5, with D perhaps matching TRBD1 or TRBD2 (6 bases each). V was shortened by 8 bases and J by 5 bases, with 15 bases between the two germline ends. Germline V CDR1 and CDR2: MNHEY, SVGAGI. The CDR3 loop spans 13 amino acids. The CDR3 here is CASRGGLRETQYF. The CDR3 nucleotides are TGTGCCAGCCGAGGGGGGTTGCGGGAGACCCAGTACTTC.

This clonotype was counted ten times or more. The chain links TRBV7-8 to TRBJ1-1; D is undetermined. The CDR3 covers 14 residues. Germline values: CDR1 SGHVS, CDR2 FQNEAQ. Trimming removed 1 base at V and 0 bases at J, with 6 bases between. The CDR3 loop reads CASSLVVMNTEAFF. CDR3 nucleotide sequence: TGTGCCAGCAGCTTAGTAGTTATGAACACTGAAGCTTTCTTT. Full variable domain (missing parts from reference TRBV7-8 and TRBJ1-1): GAGVSQSPRYKVAKRGQDVALRCDPISGHVSLFWYQQALGQGPEFLTYFQNEAQLDKSGLPSDRFFAERPEGSVSTLKIQRTQQEDSAVYLCASSLVVMNTEAFFGQGTRLTVV.

The J gene is TRBJ2-5, the V gene TRBV5-5; D might be TRBD1 (5 bases). There are 16 residues in the CDR3. Germline loops: CDR1 SGHKS, CDR2 YYEKEE (reference sequence). V dropped 1 base and J dropped 5 bases, with 18 bases sitting between them. Written as DNA, the CDR3 is TGTGCCAGCAGCTTGCTGACCGTCAGGGTAGGGGAGACCCAGTACTTC. It is translated as CASSLLTVRVGETQYF.

Many counts were recorded for this clonotype. V and J are TRBV5-5 and TRBJ2-3; 14 nucleotides align to TRBD2. This CDR3 comprises 18 residues. Germline CDR1 SGHKS, CDR2 YYEKEE (reference sequence). Trimming cost V 4 bases and J 2 bases; bases outside gene matches: 9. The CDR3 coding sequence is TGTGCCAGCAGCAAGGCCGGGACTAGCGGGAGAAACACAGATACGCAGTATTTT. It translates to CASSKAGTSGRNTDTQYF.

This clonotype has a count of ten or more. This sequence joins TRBV7-6 and TRBJ2-7; TRBD1 agrees at 7 bases. This CDR3 has 18 residues. The V and J ends lost 3 bases and 1 base, in that order; junction bases with no gene match: 15. Germline V CDR1 and CDR2: SGHVS, FNYEAQ. This chain's CDR3 is CASSLAHDSGGSSYEQYF. The DNA of the CDR3 is TGTGCCAGCAGCTTGGCCCACGACTCAGGGGGATCGTCCTACGAGCAGTACTTC.

This clonotype was observed at least ten times. The chain couples TRBV5-5 to TRBJ1-5; 8 bases are shared with TRBD1. With 4 bases clipped from V and 2 bases from J, the junction kept 2 bases outside the gene matches. The length of the CDR3 is 14 residues. Germline assignment: CDR1 SGHKS and CDR2 YYEKEE (reference sequence). The CDR3 is CASSAGQGNQPQHF. CDR3 nucleotide sequence: TGTGCCAGCAGCGCGGGACAGGGCAATCAGCCCCAGCATTTT.

This clonotype was counted at least ten times. This chain uses TRBV5-1 with TRBJ2-1, with TRBD2 matching over 14 bases. The CDR3 covers 15 residues. Germline V gene data show CDR1 as SGHRS and CDR2 as YFSETQ. The ends lost 4 bases at V and 7 bases at J; junction bases unmatched: 4. The CDR3 sequence is CASSIGTSGGNEQFF. The CDR3, as DNA: TGCGCCAGCAGCATCGGGACTAGCGGGGGTAATGAGCAGTTCTTC. The full variable domain, completed using reference TRBV5-1 and TRBJ2-1, is KAGVTQTPRYLIKTRGQQVTLSCSPISGHRSVSWYQQTPGQGLQFLFEYFSETQRNKGNFPGRFSGRQFSNSRSEMNVSTLELGDSALYLCASSIGTSGGNEQFFGPGTRLTVL.

As concerns this clonotype: This sequence may be a read error, since a much larger clone differs from it by one base. The chain combines TRBV7-9 with TRBJ2-3, with D hard to call. CDR3 size: 14 residues. Germline lookup yields CDR1 SEHNR and CDR2 FQNEAQ (reference sequence). DNA for the CDR3: TGTGCCAACAGCCCACTTCTTACTCTGAATACGCAGTATTTT. Translating it yields CANSPLLTLNTQYF.

This clonotype was seen ten or more times. The chain couples TRBV20-1 to TRBJ1-5; 7 nucleotides line up with TRBD1. Germline V gives CDR1 DFQATT, CDR2 SNEGSKA (reference sequence). V gave up 3 bases and J gave up 2 bases; unmatched junction bases: 10. The CDR3 contains 16 residues. The CDR3 DNA sequence: TGCAGTGCTAGCGTGACAGGGCTTGGGGGCAATCAGCCCCAGCATTTT. Translated, it gives CSASVTGLGGNQPQHF.

This chain joins TRBV7-2 and TRBJ2-1; D may be TRBD2 (7 bases). Germline loops: CDR1 SGHTA, CDR2 FQGNSA. This CDR3 is 15 amino acids long. Trimming took off 2 bases at V and 9 bases at J, with 17 bases between the two ends. The CDR3 is CASSLSGGGRGEQFF. The DNA for the CDR3 is TGTGCCAGCAGCTTATCGGGGGGCGGGAGAGGTGAGCAGTTCTTC.

This clonotype was picked up many times. The chain couples TRBV28 to TRBJ1-6; no definite D call. The germline gives CDR1 MDHEN, CDR2 SYDVKM. The CDR3 loop spans 19 amino acids. The ends were cut back, 2 bases at V and 0 bases at J, with 17 bases in the middle. Here the CDR3 DNA reads TGTGCCAGCAGTTTAGCGGAAGGGCGCAGGAACTCCTATAATTCACCCCTCCACTTT. Its protein product is CASSLAEGRRNSYNSPLHF.

This sequence joins TRBV5-1 and TRBJ2-7; 8 bases are shared with TRBD2. The CDR3 spans 14 residues. The junction had 6 bases not matched to a gene; V was cut back by 2 bases and J by 5 bases. Germline values: CDR1 SGHRS, CDR2 YFSETQ. CDR3 nucleotide sequence: TGCGCCAGCAGCTTCCAGCGGGGGAGCGACGAGCAGTACTTC. As protein: CASSFQRGSDEQYF.

This clonotype occurred many times. V gene TRBV5-1 combines with J gene TRBJ2-2; either TRBD1 or TRBD2 may supply D (5 bases each). The CDR3 is made up of 17 amino acids. The V end was cut by 1 base, the J end by 3 bases, with 16 bases between. Per germline, CDR1 SGHRS and CDR2 YFSETQ. This chain's CDR3 is CASSLFTWDRHTGELFF. CDR3 DNA: TGCGCCAGCAGCTTGTTCACCTGGGACCGTCACACCGGGGAGCTGTTTTTT.

At least ten counts were recorded for this clonotype. V and J are TRBV5-5 and TRBJ1-5, with D unresolved. The CDR3 loop spans 15 amino acids. Trimming removed 1 base at V and 1 base at J, with 9 bases between. Germline assignment: CDR1 SGHKS and CDR2 YYEKEE (reference sequence). The chain's CDR3 is CASSLYEGSNQPQHF. The CDR3, as DNA: TGTGCCAGCAGCTTGTACGAGGGAAGCAATCAGCCCCAGCATTTT. The variable domain in full, completed from reference TRBV5-5 and TRBJ1-5, reads DAGVTQSPTHLIKTRGQQVTLRCSPISGHKSVSWYQQVLGQGPQFIFQYYEKEERGRGNFPDRFSARQFPNYSSELNVNALLLGDSALYLCASSLYEGSNQPQHFGDGTRLSIL.

This clonotype occurred many times. The rearrangement uses TRBV5-1 and TRBJ2-7; tentatively, D is TRBD2 (6 bases). V was trimmed by 7 bases and J by 4 bases, leaving 21 bases between them. CDR3 size: 15 residues. Germline V CDR1 and CDR2: SGHRS, YFSETQ. The CDR3 loop is CASAQEPGEYYEQYF. The CDR3 DNA reads TGCGCCAGCGCCCAGGAGCCGGGGGAGTATTACGAGCAGTACTTC.

This chain joins TRBV2 and TRBJ2-1; 14 bases match TRBD2. Trimming at V came to 6 bases and at J to 1 base, leaving 17 bases not matched to a gene. Germline CDR1 and CDR2: SNHLY and FYNNEI. This CDR3 is 21 amino acids long. The CDR3 DNA sequence: TGTGCCAGCAGATCAGGGGGCTCGACTAGCGGGAGGGTCCGTTCCTACAATGAGCAGTTCTTC. Protein product: CASRSGGSTSGRVRSYNEQFF.

Ten or more counts support this clonotype. CDR3 DNA sequence: TGTGCCAGCAGACCCCACCATTACAATGAGCAGTTCTTC. Translating it yields CASRPHHYNEQFF. The rearrangement joins TRBV27 to TRBJ2-1; D not certain. Germline values: CDR1 MNHEY, CDR2 SMNVEV (reference sequence). The CDR3 covers 13 residues. V was clipped by 6 bases and J by 4 bases, with 10 bases between them.

The count of this clonotype is one. An end of the junction does not agree with germline; a read error may underlie this. V is TRBV15 and J is TRBJ2-2; no clear D gene. This CDR3 spans 17 amino acids. Germline V gene data show CDR1 as LNHNV and CDR2 as YYDKDF (reference sequence). The CDR3: CATSRDIQWMNTGELFF. As DNA, the CDR3 is TGTGCTACCAGCAGAGATATACAGTGGATGAACACCGGGGAGCTGTTTTTT.

This clonotype has ten or more counts. V usage is TRBV5-1 and J usage is TRBJ2-7; 8 nucleotides align to TRBD1. Unmatched junction bases numbered 7, after V lost 4 bases and J lost 1 base. The germline gives CDR1 SGHRS, CDR2 YFSETQ. This CDR3 comprises 15 residues. CDR3 residues: CASSAGTGLSYEQYF. CDR3 DNA sequence: TGCGCCAGCAGCGCGGGGACAGGTCTTTCCTACGAGCAGTACTTC.

This clonotype was detected ten times or more. CDR3 DNA: TGTGCCAGCAGTTCATCCGGACCCAGTCAGCCAGAGAACTATGGCTACACCTTC. Protein product: CASSSSGPSQPENYGYTF. The chain joins TRBV7-8 to TRBJ1-2; no definite D call. CDR1 is SGHVS and CDR2 is FQNEAQ in the germline V gene. V lost 6 bases and J 2 bases, leaving 25 bases between the germline ends. CDR3 length: 18 residues.